This note documents a single T cell receptor beta chain sequence. Its antigen remains undetermined. No base qualities exist here, and no much larger clone lies one base off it. The CDR3, from cysteine to phenylalanine, totals 14 residues. Here the CDR3 DNA is all that survives: 42 bases in frame from base 1. Deletion took 7 bases off V and 0 bases off J, with a span of 10 bases between the germline ends. The germline V gene (reference sequence) yields SGHNT for CDR1 and YYREEE for CDR2. This entry comes from a study of CD8 T cells in Susac syndrome (dated by TCRdb to the late 2010s). Turning to the overall study: Whether CD8+ T cell activation and differentiation in Susac syndrome was antigen driven was tested using repertoire sequencing. The clonality of the CD8+ T cell repertoire was compared across approximately eleven healthy donors, around 14 Susac syndrome patients and 15 multiple sclerosis patients.

Peripheral blood CD8+ and CD4+ T cells from healthy donors, Susac syndrome patients and multiple sclerosis patients were profiled using high-throughput TCR beta sequencing. Multiple sclerosis controls were treatment-naive patients with stable or active relapsing-remitting disease fulfilling revised McDonald criteria. CD8+ TEMRA cells were enriched by FACS, while bulk CD8+ and CD4+ T cells were purified by magnetic negative isolation. Blood was collected in EDTA tubes and processed within 24 hours, with PBMCs isolated through density gradient centrifugation. PBMCs destined for TCR sequencing were cryopreserved in liquid nitrogen and later thawed in a 37 °C water bath. A purity of at least 90% was achieved for sorted or isolated CD4+, CD8+ and CD8+ TEMRA cells. What the research found in general, with its limitations: The number of individuals in the TCR sequencing and HLA analysis was recognized as being relatively small.

RNA was extracted with the RNeasy kit and about 0.5 to 1 ug was reverse transcribed using random hexamers. The immunoSEQ multiplex PCR assay, covering 54 Vbeta and 13 Jbeta segments, was used to amplify TCR beta CDR3 regions. PCR amplification bias was corrected by using a synthetic template baseline for primer optimization and computational correction. The published analysis was carried out like this. Reads were assigned to V, D and J genes according to IMGT and analyzed in immunoSEQ Analyzer, with only productive sequences retained. To calculate clonality, Shannon entropy was normalized by log2 of the number of productive unique sequences and then subtracted from one. Public and private clones were assessed among the 100 most prevalent clones of each patient and control. Clones were defined as Susac-specific if absent from the healthy and MS cohorts, from under 1,200 published viral clones and from other ImmuneACCESS disease sequences. The raw public reads went through TCRdb reprocessing: fastp at Q25, MiXCR clone calling, in-frame beta chains kept. Each CDR3 protein appears once, grouped with its most common genes and DNA. None of the V and J calls come from the authors' own analysis; TCRdb made them. This sample has about 400,000 distinct CDR3 sequences in its table, and approximately 89% of those were observed once. Under 0.15% of the sample belongs to the ten largest clones.

Source material: CD8+ T cells from PBMCs. The source is a human donor with multiple sclerosis. Recombination joined TRBV5-4 with TRBJ1-4; the D region possibly corresponds to TRBD1 (5 bases align). The CDR3 protein: CASGGGPTNEKLFF. In nucleotides, the sequence is TGTGCCAGCGGGGGGGGTCCAACTAATGAAAAACTGTTTTTT.